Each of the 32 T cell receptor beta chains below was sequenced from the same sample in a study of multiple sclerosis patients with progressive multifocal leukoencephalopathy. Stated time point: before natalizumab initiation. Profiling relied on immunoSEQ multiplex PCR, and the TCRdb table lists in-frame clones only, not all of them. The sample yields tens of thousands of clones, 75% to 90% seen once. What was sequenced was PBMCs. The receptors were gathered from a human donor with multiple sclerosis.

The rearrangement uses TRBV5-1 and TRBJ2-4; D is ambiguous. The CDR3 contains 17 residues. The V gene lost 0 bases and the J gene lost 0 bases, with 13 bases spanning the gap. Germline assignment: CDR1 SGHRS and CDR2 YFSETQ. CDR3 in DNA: TGCGCCAGCAGCTTGGCCCTTGTGGAAGAAGCCAAAAACATTCAGTACTTC. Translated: CASSLALVEEAKNIQYF.

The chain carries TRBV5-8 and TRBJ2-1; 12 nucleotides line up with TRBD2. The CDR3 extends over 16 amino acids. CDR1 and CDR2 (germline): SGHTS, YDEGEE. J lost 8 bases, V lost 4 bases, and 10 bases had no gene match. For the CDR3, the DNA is TGTGCCAGCAGCCACTGGACTAGCGGGACAGGGGATGAGCAGTTCTTC. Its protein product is CASSHWTSGTGDEQFF.

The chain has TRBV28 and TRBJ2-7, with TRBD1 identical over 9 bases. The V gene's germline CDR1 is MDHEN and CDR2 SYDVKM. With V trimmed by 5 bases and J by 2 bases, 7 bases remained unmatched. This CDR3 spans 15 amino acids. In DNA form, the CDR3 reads TGTGCCAGCAGTCCCGGGACAGGGTGGACCTACGAGCAGTACTTC. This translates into CASSPGTGWTYEQYF.

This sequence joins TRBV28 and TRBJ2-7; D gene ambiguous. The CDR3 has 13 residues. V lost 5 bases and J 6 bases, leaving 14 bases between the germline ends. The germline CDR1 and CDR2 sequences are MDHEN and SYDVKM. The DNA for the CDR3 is TGTGCCAGCAGTCCCGCCCTCGCGAGCGAGCAGTACTTC. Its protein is CASSPALASEQYF.

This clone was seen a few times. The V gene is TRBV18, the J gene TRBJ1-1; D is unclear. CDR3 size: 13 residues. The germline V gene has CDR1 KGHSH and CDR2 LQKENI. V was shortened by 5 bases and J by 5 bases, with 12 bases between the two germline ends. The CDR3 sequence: CASSTGGRTEAFF. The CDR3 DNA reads TGTGCCAGCTCAACCGGCGGTAGGACTGAAGCTTTCTTT.

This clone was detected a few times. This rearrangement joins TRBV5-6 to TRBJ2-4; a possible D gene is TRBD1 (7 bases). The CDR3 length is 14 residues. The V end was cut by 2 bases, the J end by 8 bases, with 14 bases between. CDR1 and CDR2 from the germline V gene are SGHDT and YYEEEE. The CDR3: CASSLRQGGDIQYF. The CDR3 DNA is TGTGCCAGCAGCTTACGACAGGGCGGGGACATTCAGTACTTC. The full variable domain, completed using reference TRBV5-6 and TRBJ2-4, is DAGVTQSPTHLIKTRGQQVTLRCSPKSGHDTVSWYQQALGQGPQFIFQYYEEEERQRGNFPDRFSGHQFPNYSSELNVNALLLGDSALYLCASSLRQGGDIQYFGAGTRLSVL.

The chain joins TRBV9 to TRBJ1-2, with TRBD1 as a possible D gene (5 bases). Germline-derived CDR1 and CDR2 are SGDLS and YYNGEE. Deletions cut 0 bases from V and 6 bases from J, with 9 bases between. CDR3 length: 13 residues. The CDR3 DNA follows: TGTGCCAGCAGCGTAGCAATAGGGGATGGCTACACCTTC. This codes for CASSVAIGDGYTF.

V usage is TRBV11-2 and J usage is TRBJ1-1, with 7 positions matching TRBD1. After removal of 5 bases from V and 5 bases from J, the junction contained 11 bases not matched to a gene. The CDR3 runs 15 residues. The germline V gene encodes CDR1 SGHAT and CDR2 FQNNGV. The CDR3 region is CASSPLTGMLTEAFF. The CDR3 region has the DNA TGTGCCAGCAGCCCGTTGACAGGGATGCTTACTGAAGCTTTCTTT.

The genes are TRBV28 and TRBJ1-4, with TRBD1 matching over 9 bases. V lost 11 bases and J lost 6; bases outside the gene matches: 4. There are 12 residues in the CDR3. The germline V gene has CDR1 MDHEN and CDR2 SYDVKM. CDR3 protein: CAGQGRDEKLFF. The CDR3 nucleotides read TGTGCCGGACAGGGGCGAGATGAAAAACTGTTTTTT.

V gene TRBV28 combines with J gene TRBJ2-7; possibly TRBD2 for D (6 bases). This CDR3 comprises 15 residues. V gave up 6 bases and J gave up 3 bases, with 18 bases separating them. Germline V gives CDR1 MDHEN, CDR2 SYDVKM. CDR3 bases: TGTGCCAGCAGCATCCCGGGCTCCGGGAGCTACGAGCAGTACTTC. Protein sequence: CASSIPGSGSYEQYF. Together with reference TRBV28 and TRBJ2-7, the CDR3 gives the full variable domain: DVKVTQSSRYLVKRTGEKVFLECVQDMDHENMFWYRQDPGLGLRLIYFSYDVKMKEKGDIPEGYSVSREKKERFSLILESASTNQTSMYLCASSIPGSGSYEQYFGPGTRLTVT.

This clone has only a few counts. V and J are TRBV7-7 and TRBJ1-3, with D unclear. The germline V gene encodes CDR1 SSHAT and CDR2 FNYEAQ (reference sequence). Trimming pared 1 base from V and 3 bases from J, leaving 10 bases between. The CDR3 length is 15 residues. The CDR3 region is CASSLGLESGNTIYF. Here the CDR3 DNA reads TGTGCCAGCAGCTTAGGTTTGGAGAGTGGAAACACCATATATTTT.

The CDR3 DNA is TGTGCCAGCAGATACGGGGTAGCCTTCGGGAACACTGAAGCTTTCTTT. The encoded protein is CASRYGVAFGNTEAFF. This chain links TRBV6-6 with TRBJ1-1; no definite D call. Deletions cut 6 bases from V and 1 base from J, with 18 bases between. There are 16 residues in the CDR3. Germline CDR1 and CDR2: MNHNY and SVGAGI (reference sequence).

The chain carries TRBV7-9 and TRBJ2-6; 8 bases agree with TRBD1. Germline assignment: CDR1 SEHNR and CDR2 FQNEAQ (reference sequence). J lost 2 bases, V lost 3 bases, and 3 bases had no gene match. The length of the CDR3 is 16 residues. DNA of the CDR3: TGTGCCAGCAGCTTGGACAGGGCGCCTGGGGCCAACGTCCTGACTTTC. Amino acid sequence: CASSLDRAPGANVLTF.

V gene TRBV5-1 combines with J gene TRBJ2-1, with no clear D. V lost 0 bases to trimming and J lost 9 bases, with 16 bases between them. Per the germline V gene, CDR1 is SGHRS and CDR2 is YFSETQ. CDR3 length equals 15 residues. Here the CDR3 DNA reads TGCGCCAGCAGCTTGGGGCAGGTGCAGTTGGTTGAGCAGTTCTTC. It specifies CASSLGQVQLVEQFF.

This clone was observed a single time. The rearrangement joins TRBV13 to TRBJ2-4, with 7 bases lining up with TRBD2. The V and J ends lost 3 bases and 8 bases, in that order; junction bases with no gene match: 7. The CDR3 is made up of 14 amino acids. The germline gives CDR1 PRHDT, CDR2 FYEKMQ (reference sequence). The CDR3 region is CASSFTSGGDIQYF. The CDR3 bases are TGTGCCAGCAGCTTTACTTCGGGGGGAGACATTCAGTACTTC.

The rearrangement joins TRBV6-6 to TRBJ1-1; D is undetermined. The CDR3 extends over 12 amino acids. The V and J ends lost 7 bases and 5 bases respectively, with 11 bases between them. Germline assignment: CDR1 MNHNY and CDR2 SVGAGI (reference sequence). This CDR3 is CASTPHRTEAFF. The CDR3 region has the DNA TGTGCCAGCACCCCCCATCGGACTGAAGCTTTCTTT.

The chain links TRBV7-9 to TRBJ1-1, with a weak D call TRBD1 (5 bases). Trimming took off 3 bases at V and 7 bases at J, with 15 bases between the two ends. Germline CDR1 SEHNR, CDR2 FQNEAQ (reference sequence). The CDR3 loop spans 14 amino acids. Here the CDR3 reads CASSFLGDRYEAFF. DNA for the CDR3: TGTGCCAGCAGCTTTCTAGGTGACAGATATGAAGCTTTCTTT.

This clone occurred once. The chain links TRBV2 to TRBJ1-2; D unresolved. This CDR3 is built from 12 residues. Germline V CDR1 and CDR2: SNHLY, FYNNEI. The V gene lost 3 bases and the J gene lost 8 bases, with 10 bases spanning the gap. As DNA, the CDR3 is TGTGCCAGCAGTGATCGGGGTAACGGCTACACCTTC. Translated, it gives CASSDRGNGYTF. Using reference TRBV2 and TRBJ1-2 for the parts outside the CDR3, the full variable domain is EPEVTQTPSHQVTQMGQEVILRCVPISNHLYFYWYRQILGQKVEFLVSFYNNEISEKSEIFDDQFSVERPDGSNFTLKIRSTKLEDSAMYFCASSDRGNGYTFGSGTRLTVV.

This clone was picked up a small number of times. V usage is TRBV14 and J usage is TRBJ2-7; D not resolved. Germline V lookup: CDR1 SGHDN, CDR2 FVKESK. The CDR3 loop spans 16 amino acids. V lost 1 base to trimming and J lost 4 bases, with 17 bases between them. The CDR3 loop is CASSQGVRAAQYEQYF. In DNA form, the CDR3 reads TGTGCCAGCAGCCAAGGGGTAAGGGCAGCCCAATACGAGCAGTACTTC.

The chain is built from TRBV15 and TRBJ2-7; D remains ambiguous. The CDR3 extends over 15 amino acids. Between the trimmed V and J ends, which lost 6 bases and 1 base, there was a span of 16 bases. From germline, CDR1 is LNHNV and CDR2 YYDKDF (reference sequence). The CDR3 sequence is CATSPEQRRSYEQYF. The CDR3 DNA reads TGTGCCACCAGTCCGGAACAGAGACGATCCTACGAGCAGTACTTC.

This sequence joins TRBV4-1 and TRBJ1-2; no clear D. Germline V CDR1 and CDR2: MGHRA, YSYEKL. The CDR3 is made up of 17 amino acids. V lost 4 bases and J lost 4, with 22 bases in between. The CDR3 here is CASSPRFQNRKTYGYTF. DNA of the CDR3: TGCGCCAGCAGCCCTAGGTTCCAGAACCGAAAGACCTATGGCTACACCTTC.

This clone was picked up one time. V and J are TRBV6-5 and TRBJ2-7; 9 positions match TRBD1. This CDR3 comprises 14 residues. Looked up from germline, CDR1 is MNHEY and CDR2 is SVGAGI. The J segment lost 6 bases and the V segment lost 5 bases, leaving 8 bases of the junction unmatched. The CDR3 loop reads CASSERDRVGEQYF. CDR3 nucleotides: TGTGCCAGCAGTGAAAGGGACAGGGTAGGCGAGCAGTACTTC.

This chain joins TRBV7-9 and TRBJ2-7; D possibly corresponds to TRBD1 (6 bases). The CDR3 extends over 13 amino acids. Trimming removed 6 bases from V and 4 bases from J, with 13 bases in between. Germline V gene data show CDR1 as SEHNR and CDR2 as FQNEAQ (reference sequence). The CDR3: CASSGQSSYEQYF. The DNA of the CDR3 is TGTGCCAGCAGTGGACAGAGCAGTTACGAGCAGTACTTC.

The CDR3 DNA is TGTGCCACCAGCAGCCCCAGGGTACTCCCAAGCTACGAGCAGTACTTC. Its translation is CATSSPRVLPSYEQYF. V and J are TRBV15 and TRBJ2-7, with D tentatively TRBD1 (5 bases). This CDR3 has 16 residues. V lost 3 bases and J lost 3, with 18 bases in between. Germline V gene data show CDR1 as LNHNV and CDR2 as YYDKDF (reference sequence).

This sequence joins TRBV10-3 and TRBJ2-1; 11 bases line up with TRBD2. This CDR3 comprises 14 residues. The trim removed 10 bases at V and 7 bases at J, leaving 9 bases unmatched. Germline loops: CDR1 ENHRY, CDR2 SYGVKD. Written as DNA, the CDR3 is TGTGCCAGCGGGACTAGCGGAGGGAGGAATGAGCAGTTCTTC. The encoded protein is CASGTSGGRNEQFF.

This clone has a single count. CDR3 amino acids: CASSLKHPAGELFF. The CDR3 DNA sequence: TGCGCCAGCAGCTTGAAACACCCCGCCGGGGAGCTGTTTTTT. The chain employs TRBV5-1 and TRBJ2-2, with D hard to call. The CDR3 length is 14 residues. Germline CDR1 reads SGHRS; CDR2 reads YFSETQ. V dropped 1 base and J dropped 6 bases, with 10 bases sitting between them.

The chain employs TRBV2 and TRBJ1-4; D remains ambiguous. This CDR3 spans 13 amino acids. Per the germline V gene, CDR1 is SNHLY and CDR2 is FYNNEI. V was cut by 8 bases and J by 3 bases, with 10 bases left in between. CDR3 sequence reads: CASLPTANEKLFF. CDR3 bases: TGTGCCAGCTTACCTACAGCTAATGAAAAACTGTTTTTT.

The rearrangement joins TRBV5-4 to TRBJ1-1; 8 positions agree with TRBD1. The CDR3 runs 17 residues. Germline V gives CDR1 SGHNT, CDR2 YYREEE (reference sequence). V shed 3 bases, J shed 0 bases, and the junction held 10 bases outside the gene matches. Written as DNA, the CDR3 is TGTGCCAGCAGCTCCCCCGGGACAGGTGGGATGAACACTGAAGCTTTCTTT. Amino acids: CASSSPGTGGMNTEAFF.

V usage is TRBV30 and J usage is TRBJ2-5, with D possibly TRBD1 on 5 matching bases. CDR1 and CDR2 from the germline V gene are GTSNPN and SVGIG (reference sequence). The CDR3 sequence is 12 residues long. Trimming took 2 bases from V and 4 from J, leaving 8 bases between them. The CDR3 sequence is CAWSWGRETQYF. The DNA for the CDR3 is TGTGCCTGGAGTTGGGGCCGAGAGACCCAGTACTTC.

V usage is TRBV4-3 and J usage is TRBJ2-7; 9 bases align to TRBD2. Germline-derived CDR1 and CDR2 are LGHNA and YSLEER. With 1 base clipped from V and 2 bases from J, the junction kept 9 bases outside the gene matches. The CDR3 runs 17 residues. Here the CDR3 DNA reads TGCGCCAGCAGCCAAGGTCTAGCGGGACCCTCCCCCTACGAGCAGTACTTC. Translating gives CASSQGLAGPSPYEQYF.

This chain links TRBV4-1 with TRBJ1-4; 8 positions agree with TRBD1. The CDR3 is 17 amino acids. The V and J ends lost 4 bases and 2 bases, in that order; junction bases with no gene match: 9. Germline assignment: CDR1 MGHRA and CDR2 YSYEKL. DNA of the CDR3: TGCGCCAGCAGCCCCCGGCAGGGGGCGCGTACTAATGAAAAACTGTTTTTT. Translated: CASSPRQGARTNEKLFF.

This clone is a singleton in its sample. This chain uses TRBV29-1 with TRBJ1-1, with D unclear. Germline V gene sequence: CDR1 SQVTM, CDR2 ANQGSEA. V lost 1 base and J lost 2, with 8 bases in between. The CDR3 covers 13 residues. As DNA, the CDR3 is TGCAGCGTTGAAGGCTGGTTAAACACTGAAGCTTTCTTT. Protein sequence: CSVEGWLNTEAFF.